The 18 T cell receptor beta chains given below trace back to one sample, sequenced in a study of Graves' ophthalmopathy and Graves' hyperthyroidism. RNA transcripts were the source from which TCR beta CDR3 regions were amplified. First-round RT-PCR used HTBI primers; second-round multiplex PCR followed. A single record per CDR3 protein comes from TCRdb applying MiXCR to the multiplex PCR reads. Counted here are hundreds of thousands of distinct CDR3 sequences, 21% occurring once; the ten biggest clones make up roughly 3%. The sequenced sample consisted of peripheral blood. These receptors originate from a woman under 30 with stable Graves' hyperthyroidism.

The chain's CDR3 is CASSLDRDGNQPQHF. DNA of the CDR3: TGTGCCAGCTCACTAGACAGGGATGGCAATCAGCCCCAGCATTTT. The V and J genes are TRBV18 and TRBJ1-5; 7 positions agree with TRBD1. V was clipped by 4 bases and J by 2 bases; unmatched bases: 5. The CDR3 spans 15 residues. CDR1 is KGHSH, CDR2 LQKENI, per germline.

The chain's CDR3 is CSARDSWQDYGYTF. In DNA form, the CDR3 reads TGCAGTGCCCGGGACTCCTGGCAGGACTATGGCTACACCTTC. The chain employs TRBV20-1 and TRBJ1-2; tentative D call: TRBD1 (5 bases). The CDR3 covers 14 residues. Looked up from germline, CDR1 is DFQATT and CDR2 is SNEGSKA (reference sequence). Trimming shortened V by 6 bases and J by 3 bases, and 17 bases separated the two germline ends.

This clonotype was counted ten times or more. The chain couples TRBV6-5 to TRBJ1-1; 7 bases fit TRBD1. Germline V gives CDR1 MNHEY, CDR2 SVGAGI. J gave up 5 bases and V 0 bases, and 3 bases lay outside the gene matches. The CDR3 is 14 residues long. The DNA for the CDR3 is TGTGCCAGCAGTTACTCGATCAGGGGGACTGAAGCTTTCTTT. Amino acids: CASSYSIRGTEAFF.

This clonotype was seen at least ten times. The V and J genes are TRBV7-3 and TRBJ1-2; 9 nucleotides line up with TRBD1. V was pared by 2 bases and J by 6 bases, with 7 bases of the junction left unmatched. The germline V gene encodes CDR1 SGHTA and CDR2 FQGTGA. There are 15 residues in the CDR3. The CDR3 nucleotides read TGTGCCAGCAGCTTAGGGACAGGGTTGGTGCATGGCTACACCTTC. It specifies CASSLGTGLVHGYTF.

Ten or more counts support this clonotype. The chain recombines TRBV11-2 with TRBJ2-5; D may match TRBD1 or TRBD2 (5 bases each). CDR1 SGHAT and CDR2 FQNNGV come from the germline V gene. Trimming removed 5 bases from V and 2 bases from J, with 12 bases in between. CDR3 length: 14 residues. Here the CDR3 reads CASSPGTTQETQYF. The DNA of the CDR3 is TGTGCCAGCAGCCCCGGGACGACACAAGAGACCCAGTACTTC.

Note on this clonotype: The junction and the germline gene differ at one end; a read error may be behind it. The CDR3 DNA follows: TGTGCCAGCAGTGCGCAGACAGGCGGCTACGAGCAGTGCTTC. It specifies CASSAQTGGYEQCF. The chain carries TRBV6-1 and TRBJ2-7, with a weak D call TRBD1 (6 bases). Germline CDR1 is MNHNS and CDR2 is SASEGT. The CDR3 is made up of 14 amino acids.

Comment on this clonotype: A read error is possible here, since a much larger clone lies one base away. The chain has TRBV27 and TRBJ1-2; D not certain. CDR1 and CDR2 (germline): MNHEY, SMNVEV (reference sequence). The CDR3 is 13 residues long. This CDR3 reads CASSLNKLYGYSF. In nucleotides, the CDR3 is TGTGCCAGCAGTTTAAACAAACTCTATGGCTACAGCTTC.

This clonotype was seen at least ten times. The rearrangement uses TRBV28 and TRBJ2-2; D not resolved. The germline V gene has CDR1 MDHEN and CDR2 SYDVKM. The CDR3 extends over 11 amino acids. Trimming removed 7 bases at V and 3 bases at J, with 3 bases between. CDR3 nucleotide sequence: TGTGCCAGCAAAGACACCGGGGAGCTGTTTTTT. Translation: CASKDTGELFF. Filled out from reference TRBV28 and TRBJ2-2, the complete variable domain reads DVKVTQSSRYLVKRTGEKVFLECVQDMDHENMFWYRQDPGLGLRLIYFSYDVKMKEKGDIPEGYSVSREKKERFSLILESASTNQTSMYLCASKDTGELFFGEGSRLTVL.

This clonotype was recorded many times. This sequence joins TRBV3-1 and TRBJ1-1; D ambiguous. Trimming removed 0 bases at V and 7 bases at J, with 12 bases between. CDR1 and CDR2 from the germline V gene are LGHDT and YNNKEL (reference sequence). There are 14 residues in the CDR3. CDR3 region: CASSQDDSLDEAFF. The CDR3 DNA reads as TGTGCCAGCAGCCAAGATGATAGCCTCGATGAAGCTTTCTTT. Looking up the rest from reference TRBV3-1 and TRBJ1-1 gives the full variable domain: DTAVSQTPKYLVTQMGNDKSIKCEQNLGHDTMYWYKQDSKKFLKIMFSYNNKELIINETVPNRFSPKSPDKAHLNLHINSLELGDSAVYFCASSQDDSLDEAFFGQGTRLTVV.

This clonotype was counted ten times or more. The chain's CDR3 is CASSLMAGTHNRYGYTF. In DNA form, the CDR3 reads TGTGCCAGCAGCTTAATGGCCGGGACCCACAATCGCTATGGCTACACCTTC. The V and J genes are TRBV11-2 and TRBJ1-2; tentative D call: TRBD1 (5 bases). Germline V gives CDR1 SGHAT, CDR2 FQNNGV. This CDR3 has 17 residues. V lost 2 bases to trimming and J lost 4 bases, with 20 bases between them.

This clonotype was observed many times. V usage is TRBV30 and J usage is TRBJ2-7, with no clear D. The germline CDR1 and CDR2 sequences are GTSNPN and SVGIG (reference sequence). V gave up 2 bases and J gave up 2 bases, with 4 bases separating them. This CDR3 comprises 11 residues. The CDR3 is CAWSRAYEQYF. For the CDR3, the DNA is TGTGCCTGGAGTAGGGCCTACGAGCAGTACTTC.

This sequence joins TRBV6-1 and TRBJ2-7; D is possibly TRBD1 or TRBD2 (5 bases each). CDR3 length: 16 amino acids. V dropped 6 bases and J dropped 2 bases, with 20 bases sitting between them. Germline lookup yields CDR1 MNHNS and CDR2 SASEGT. CDR3 bases: TGTGCCAGCAGCTTCCGAGGCGGTCAGGGAGCCTACGAGCAGTACTTC. This encodes CASSFRGGQGAYEQYF.

This clonotype was seen ten or more times. The chain links TRBV15 to TRBJ1-2; TRBD1 might be the D (5 bases). The V end lost 0 bases, the J end lost 4 bases, and 12 bases lay between the germline ends. The V gene's germline CDR1 is LNHNV and CDR2 YYDKDF (reference sequence). The CDR3 is made up of 15 amino acids. In DNA form, the CDR3 reads TGTGCCACCAGCAGAGACTTAAGGGGAGCCTATGGCTACACCTTC. It yields the protein CATSRDLRGAYGYTF. The full variable domain, completed using reference TRBV15 and TRBJ1-2, is DAMVIQNPRYQVTQFGKPVTLSCSQTLNHNVMYWYQQKSSQAPKLLFHYYDKDFNNEADTPDNFQSRRPNTSFCFLDIRSPGLGDTAMYLCATSRDLRGAYGYTFGSGTRLTVV.

The chain recombines TRBV28 with TRBJ1-1; D gene ambiguous. V was pared by 4 bases and J by 0 bases, with 12 bases between. Per germline, CDR1 MDHEN and CDR2 SYDVKM. This CDR3 region has 15 residues. CDR3 amino acids: CASSSQQQMNTEAFF. CDR3 nucleotide sequence: TGTGCCAGCAGTTCGCAACAGCAAATGAACACTGAAGCTTTCTTT.

This clonotype was counted ten times or more. The chain joins TRBV12-3 or TRBV12-4 to TRBJ2-5; TRBD1 matches 12 bases. The CDR3 extends over 16 amino acids. V gave up 1 base and J gave up 4 bases; unmatched junction bases: 4. CDR3 amino acids: CASSLGDRGLGETQYF. The CDR3 DNA sequence: TGTGCCAGCAGTTTAGGGGACAGGGGGCTTGGAGAGACCCAGTACTTC.

This clonotype occurred many times. The V call is TRBV6-5, the J call TRBJ2-7, with 8 bases aligning to TRBD2. V was clipped by 8 bases and J by 7 bases; unmatched bases: 10. This CDR3 comprises 13 residues. Per germline, CDR1 MNHEY and CDR2 SVGAGI. The CDR3 spells CASALAGGREQYF. CDR3 nucleotides: TGTGCCAGCGCTTTGGCGGGAGGACGGGAGCAGTACTTC.

J is TRBJ2-7 and V is TRBV5-1; TRBD1 might be the D (5 bases). CDR3 length: 13 amino acids. Trimming stripped 5 bases from V and 6 bases from J, with 15 bases between. Germline values: CDR1 SGHRS, CDR2 YFSETQ. The DNA for the CDR3 is TGCGCCAGCAGGATCGCAGGGTCCGGCGAGCAGTACTTC. This gives the protein CASRIAGSGEQYF.

The rearrangement joins TRBV19 to TRBJ1-1; D remains unclear. Looked up from germline, CDR1 is LNHDA and CDR2 is SQIVND (reference sequence). Trimming cost V 5 bases and J 6 bases, with 13 bases left between them. The CDR3 is 13 amino acids. This chain's CDR3 is CASSANSRAEAFF. The DNA of the CDR3 is TGTGCCAGTAGTGCAAACTCAAGGGCTGAAGCTTTCTTT.